A single sample gave rise to the 9 T cell receptor beta chains below, sequenced in a study of spatial heterogeneity in lung cancer. TCRdb redid the calling of the 5' RACE reads with MiXCR, one entry per CDR3 protein. The sample holds around 47,000 distinct CDR3 sequences, 6.5% to 7.5% seen once. The time point was: blood at routine non-recurrence follow-up after resection. The sequenced material consisted of unsorted whole RNA from tumor, nontumor lung or frozen PBMC. The sample in question was PBMCs, obtained at follow-up. Source of these receptors: a female donor with early-stage non-small cell lung cancer.

V gene TRBV5-1 combines with J gene TRBJ2-2; 12 bases match TRBD2. CDR3 length equals 16 residues. V lost 2 bases, J lost 5 bases, and 4 bases stayed unmatched. CDR1 and CDR2 from the germline V gene are SGHRS and YFSETQ. For the CDR3, the DNA is TGCGCCAGCAGCTTACTGACTAGCGGGGGTACCGGGGAGCTGTTTTTT. This sequence encodes CASSLLTSGGTGELFF.

This clonotype was counted at least ten times. The chain recombines TRBV5-5 with TRBJ1-2; tentative D call: TRBD1 (5 bases). V lost 5 bases and J 2 bases, leaving 13 bases between the germline ends. The germline CDR1 and CDR2 sequences are SGHKS and YYEKEE (reference sequence). This CDR3 region has 14 residues. In DNA, the CDR3 is TGTGCCAGCAGTCAGCAGGAGGGGAACTATGGCTACACCTTC. Its translation is CASSQQEGNYGYTF. Variable domain in full (rest from reference TRBV5-5 and TRBJ1-2): DAGVTQSPTHLIKTRGQQVTLRCSPISGHKSVSWYQQVLGQGPQFIFQYYEKEERGRGNFPDRFSARQFPNYSSELNVNALLLGDSALYLCASSQQEGNYGYTFGSGTRLTVV.

The chain combines TRBV13 with TRBJ1-1, with TRBD1 matching 7 bases. Germline values: CDR1 PRHDT, CDR2 FYEKMQ (reference sequence). The ends lost 5 bases at V and 5 bases at J; junction bases unmatched: 5. The CDR3 runs 13 residues. The CDR3: CASSVTGKTEAFF. The CDR3 DNA reads as TGTGCCAGCAGCGTGACAGGGAAGACTGAAGCTTTCTTT.

At least ten counts were recorded for this clonotype. This chain uses TRBV20-1 with TRBJ1-2; 8 nucleotides agree with TRBD1. V gave up 2 bases and J gave up 7 bases; unmatched junction bases: 9. There are 14 residues in the CDR3. Germline V gene data show CDR1 as DFQATT and CDR2 as SNEGSKA (reference sequence). The CDR3, as DNA: TGCAGTGCTAGAATCCGGACAGGGTCTCTTGGCTACACCTTC. Translating gives CSARIRTGSLGYTF.

This chain uses TRBV27 with TRBJ1-1, with D unresolved. Germline V CDR1 and CDR2: MNHEY, SMNVEV (reference sequence). CDR3 length: 13 amino acids. Trimming shortened V by 10 bases and J by 5 bases, and 17 bases separated the two germline ends. The CDR3 region has the DNA TGTGCCACTAACACGGGCCGAGGGACTGAAGCTTTCTTT. Its translation: CATNTGRGTEAFF.

This chain connects TRBV5-4 to TRBJ1-1; 8 nucleotides align to TRBD1. This CDR3 is 16 amino acids long. The germline V gene encodes CDR1 SGHNT and CDR2 YYREEE (reference sequence). V shed 3 bases, J shed 1 base, and the junction held 8 bases outside the gene matches. The CDR3 DNA is TGTGCCAGCAGCTGGGACCGGACAGGGTCGAACACTGAAGCTTTCTTT. Its translation is CASSWDRTGSNTEAFF.

This clonotype turned up a few times. The V and J genes are TRBV28 and TRBJ2-7; no clear D gene. V lost 6 bases, J lost 2 bases, and 14 bases lay in between. Germline V gene data show CDR1 as MDHEN and CDR2 as SYDVKM. The CDR3 has 14 residues. CDR3 nucleotide sequence: TGTGCCAGCAGGCCCCGCAGGCGCACCTACGAGCAGTACTTC. This encodes CASRPRRRTYEQYF.

This clonotype showed up many times. The rearrangement joins TRBV5-1 to TRBJ2-4; 7 positions agree with TRBD1. The germline gives CDR1 SGHRS, CDR2 YFSETQ. The CDR3 runs 15 residues. The ends lost 5 bases at V and 5 bases at J; junction bases unmatched: 10. The CDR3 nucleotides are TGCGCCAGCAGTTTCCTCGGGACAGCGGAAAACATTCAGTACTTC. This gives the protein CASSFLGTAENIQYF.

The table lists this clonotype with many counts. This chain connects TRBV6-1 to TRBJ1-5, with a weak D call TRBD1 (5 bases). V lost 1 base, J lost 3 bases, and 10 bases lay in between. Germline V gives CDR1 MNHNS, CDR2 SASEGT. The CDR3 has 15 residues. The CDR3 loop reads CASSEGAGNNQPQHF. CDR3 sequence (DNA): TGTGCCAGCAGTGAAGGGGCAGGGAACAATCAGCCCCAGCATTTT.